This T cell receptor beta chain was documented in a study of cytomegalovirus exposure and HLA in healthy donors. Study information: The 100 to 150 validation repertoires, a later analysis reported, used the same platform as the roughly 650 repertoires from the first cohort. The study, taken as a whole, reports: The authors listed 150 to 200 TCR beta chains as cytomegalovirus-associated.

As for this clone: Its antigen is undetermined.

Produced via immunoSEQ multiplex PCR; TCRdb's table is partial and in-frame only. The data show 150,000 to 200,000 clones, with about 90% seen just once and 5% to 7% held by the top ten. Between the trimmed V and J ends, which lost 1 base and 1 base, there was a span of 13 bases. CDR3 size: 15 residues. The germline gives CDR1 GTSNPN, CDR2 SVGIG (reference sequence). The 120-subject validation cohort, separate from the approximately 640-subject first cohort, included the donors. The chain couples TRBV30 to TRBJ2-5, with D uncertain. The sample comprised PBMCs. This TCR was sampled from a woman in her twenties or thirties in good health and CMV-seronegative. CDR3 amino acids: CAWSENWAPQETQYF. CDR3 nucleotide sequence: TGTGCCTGGAGTGAAAATTGGGCCCCCCAAGAGACCCAGTACTTC.